This T cell receptor beta chain was obtained from a study of blood T cells in healthy people across ages. Broader study findings: CMV status of donors was unknown, possibly confounding expanded clonotype changes. Strong correlation linked observed beta diversity and percent naive T cells.

Donors were systemically healthy Caucasian individuals from Russia aged about 6 to 95 years. The V end was cut by 4 bases, the J end by 3 bases, with 15 bases between. CDR1 is GTSNPN, CDR2 SVGIG, per germline (reference sequence). The CDR3 extends over 15 amino acids. On this clonotype itself: The antigen remains unidentified.

Using a J-beta primer mix together with a sample-barcoded 5' primer, a second PCR was run for roughly 7 to 12 cycles. TCRdb itself ran the 5' RACE reads through MiXCR, one entry per CDR3 protein. The sample has more than 450,000 distinct CDR3 sequences; 25% to 35% are singletons. These data are also associated with another study on T cells of mothers and their children. That investigation notes: From each mother came over 8 million TCR beta CDR3 reads, and from each child came 3 million to 3.5 million.

The V call is TRBV30, the J call TRBJ2-2, with D uncertain. This receptor was taken from a boy under 10 years old in good health. The material sequenced was blood. CDR3 amino acids: CAWTYSARDTGELFF. CDR3 nucleotide sequence: TGTGCCTGGACTTACAGTGCCCGGGACACCGGGGAGCTGTTTTTT.